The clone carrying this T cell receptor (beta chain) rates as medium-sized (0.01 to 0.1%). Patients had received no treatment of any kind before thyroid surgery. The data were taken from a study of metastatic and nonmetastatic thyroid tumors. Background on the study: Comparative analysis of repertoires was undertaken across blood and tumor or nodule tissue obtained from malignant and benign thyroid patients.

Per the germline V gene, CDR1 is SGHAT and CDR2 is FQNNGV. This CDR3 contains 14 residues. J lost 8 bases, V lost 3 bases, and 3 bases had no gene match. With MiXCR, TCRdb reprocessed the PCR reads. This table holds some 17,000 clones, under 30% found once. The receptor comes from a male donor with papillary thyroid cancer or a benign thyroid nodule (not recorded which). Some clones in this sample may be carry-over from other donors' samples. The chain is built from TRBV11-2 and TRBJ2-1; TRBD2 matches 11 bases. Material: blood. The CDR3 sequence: CASSFISGRDEQFF. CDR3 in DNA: TGTGCCAGCAGCTTTATTAGCGGGAGGGATGAGCAGTTCTTC.